This T cell receptor beta chain derives from a study of chemoradiotherapy in HPV16-positive cancers. Points from the study as a whole: Candidate HPV-specific clones and E7-related TCR motifs grew in tumor during treatment. Functional assays defining HPV-specific T cells used only a couple of HPV16-positive patients.

There are 13 residues in the CDR3. The V and J ends lost 6 bases and 7 bases respectively, with 10 bases between them. CDR1 and CDR2 (germline): MNHNY, SVGAGI (reference sequence). Method: immunoSEQ multiplex PCR; TCRdb's copy keeps in-frame clones and lacks some. The sample records roughly 2,000 clones, 80% to 95% being singletons. This clone was detected only once. What it binds is unknown. This receptor was obtained from a human donor with HPV-associated anogenital cancer. This chain connects TRBV6-6 to TRBJ1-6, with TRBD1 as a possible D gene (5 bases). Sample: tumor tissue, taken from a patient who underwent chemoradiotherapy. The CDR3 DNA follows: TGTGCCAGCAGCCGGGACTGGAATTCACCCCTCCACTTT. Its protein is CASSRDWNSPLHF.